This T cell receptor beta chain was sequenced for a study of cytomegalovirus exposure and HLA in healthy donors. Study-wide findings and caveats: Common viral pathogens (according to a later analysis) appeared linked to several of the most significant clusters.

Unmatched junction bases numbered 8, after V lost 3 bases and J lost 0 bases. Germline V gene lookup returns CDR1 MDHEN and CDR2 SYDVKM. The CDR3 consists of 17 residues. The PCR used 60 Vbeta and 13 Jbeta primers. Here immunoSEQ multiplex PCR was the method, and the copy in TCRdb shows in-frame clones only, minus some. The sample records approximately 190,000 clones, about 77% being singletons. Worth noting for this clone: Its antigen is still unknown.

This clonotype was obtained from a woman aged 25-40 years in good health and CMV-seropositive. The chain combines TRBV28 with TRBJ2-5, with 9 bases lining up with TRBD2. Sequencing was done on a sample of PBMCs. The CDR3 region has the DNA TGTGCCAGCAGTTTGTCTAGCGGGACTAAGTACCAAGAGACCCAGTACTTC. Amino acid sequence: CASSLSSGTKYQETQYF.